The source of this T cell receptor (beta chain) is a study of beta chain features in type 1 diabetes. Whole-study findings and limits: A moderate, significant TCRB CDR3 shortening appeared in type 1 diabetes across four CD4+ subsets. Sequencing the cDNA could make cells with high TCR expression show up more than they should.

With respect to this clone: The antigen remains undetermined.

Expressed TCRB transcripts were sequenced because the isolated RNA had all been reverse transcribed beforehand. The repertoire was sequenced with immunoSEQ multiplex PCR; TCRdb's copy has only in-frame clones and lacks some. The repertoire holds roughly 150,000 clones, 8.5% to 10% seen once, with 0.7% in the top ten. The authors obtained over 98% purity in all sorted populations. Germline V lookup: CDR1 SQVTM, CDR2 ANQGSEA. Between the trimmed V and J ends, which lost 2 bases and 6 bases, there was a span of 10 bases. This CDR3 comprises 12 residues. This clonotype originated in a woman in her thirties with type 1 diabetes. Sequenced sample: central memory CD4+ T cells from blood. The chain recombines TRBV29-1 with TRBJ1-2; tentatively, D is TRBD1 (5 bases). The chain's CDR3 is CSVERQGDGYTF. The CDR3 nucleotides are TGCAGCGTTGAAAGGCAGGGTGATGGCTACACCTTC. Supplemented by reference TRBV29-1 and TRBJ1-2, the full variable domain reads SAVISQKPSRDICQRGTSLTIQCQVDSQVTMMFWYRQQPGQSLTLIATANQGSEATYESGFVIDKFPISRPNLTFSTLTVSNMSPEDSSIYLCSVERQGDGYTFGSGTRLTVV.